These T cell receptor beta chains were read from a single sample in a study of T cells in tumors after PD-1 blockade. The data were produced by immunoSEQ multiplex PCR, yet TCRdb's version contains in-frame clones alone and is incomplete. This table has fewer than 55,000 clones, over 75% appearing once. Sequences were derived from PBMCs, sampled before anti-PD-1 treatment. The receptors derive from a human donor with basal cell carcinoma. Each CDR3 is given with its conserved first and last residue. The order of the fields is V gene, D gene, clone size, J gene, CDR3 length, CDR3 protein, CDR3 DNA. The D gene is left open where the match is weak. Only some rows state a clone size, as once, few, many or a class for expanded clones.

TRBV6-6	NA	NA	TRBJ1-2	15	CASRLGPLGNYGYTF	TGTGCCAGCAGACTAGGACCGCTGGGGAACTATGGCTACACCTTC
TRBV5-1	NA	once	TRBJ2-2	15	CASSFQQANTGELFF	TGCGCCAGCAGCTTCCAGCAAGCGAACACCGGGGAGCTGTTTTTT
TRBV4-2	NA	NA	TRBJ2-3	14	CASSQETRADTQYF	TGTGCCAGCAGCCAAGAGACCCGTGCAGATACGCAGTATTTT
TRBV2	NA	NA	TRBJ2-5	14	CASRPDSVQETQYF	TGTGCCAGCAGGCCGGACAGCGTCCAAGAGACCCAGTACTTC
TRBV5-1	TRBD2	NA	TRBJ2-3	16	CASSLELAGSTDTQYF	TGCGCCAGCAGCTTGGAACTAGCGGGGAGCACAGATACGCAGTATTTT
TRBV7-9	NA	NA	TRBJ1-2	13	CASSVPGPYGYTF	TGTGCCAGCAGCGTCCCGGGCCCCTATGGCTACACCTTC
TRBV18	TRBD1	NA	TRBJ1-1	14	CASSTDRGFTEAFF	TGTGCCAGCTCCACGGACAGGGGGTTCACTGAAGCTTTCTTT
TRBV19	TRBD1	NA	TRBJ1-1	15	CASRGQGAGDTEAFF	TGTGCCAGTAGAGGCCAGGGGGCCGGGGACACTGAAGCTTTCTTT
TRBV5-1	TRBD1	NA	TRBJ2-5	14	CASSMGQGEETQYF	TGCGCCAGCAGCATGGGACAGGGGGAGGAGACCCAGTACTTC
TRBV6-5	TRBD1	NA	TRBJ1-5	14	CASRPGTGAQPQHF	TGTGCCAGCAGGCCCGGGACAGGTGCTCAGCCCCAGCATTTT
TRBV2	TRBD1	few	TRBJ2-1	16	CASIYRGLSSYNEQFF	TGTGCCAGCATTTACAGGGGCCTAAGCTCCTACAATGAGCAGTTCTTC
TRBV18	TRBD1	NA	TRBJ1-5	17	CASSRLGQADSNQPQHF	TGTGCCAGCTCACGACTGGGACAGGCTGATAGCAATCAGCCCCAGCATTTT
TRBV7-9	NA	few	TRBJ1-1	14	CASSAPYGNTEAFF	TGTGCCAGCAGCGCGCCGTATGGGAACACTGAAGCTTTCTTT
TRBV5-4	TRBD1	few	TRBJ1-3	11	CASSEDRVVYF	TGTGCCAGCAGCGAGGACAGGGTGGTATATTTT
TRBV3-1/TRBV3-2	TRBD1	NA	TRBJ1-6	14	CASSQTGVGSPLHF	TGTGCCAGCAGCCAGACAGGGGTGGGTTCACCCCTCCACTTT
TRBV27	NA	few	TRBJ2-1	13	CASSSRRNNEQFF	TGTGCCAGCTCCTCGAGGAGAAACAATGAGCAGTTCTTC
TRBV10-3	NA	NA	TRBJ2-7	14	CAIRDEDFTYEQYF	TGTGCCATCAGGGACGAGGATTTCACCTACGAGCAGTACTTC
TRBV6-1	TRBD2	NA	TRBJ2-3	17	CASSERIAGADTDTQYF	TGTGCCAGCAGTGAGAGGATAGCGGGAGCCGACACAGATACGCAGTATTTT
TRBV13	TRBD1	NA	TRBJ2-5	15	CASSWGGQGSETQYF	TGTGCCAGCAGCTGGGGAGGACAGGGGTCAGAGACCCAGTACTTC
TRBV20-1	NA	NA	TRBJ1-4	11	CSARGDGKLFF	TGCAGTGCTAGGGGGGATGGAAAACTGTTTTTT
TRBV29-1	NA	NA	TRBJ1-5	14	CSVGSGFGNQPQHF	TGCAGCGTTGGGTCAGGGTTCGGTAATCAGCCCCAGCATTTT
TRBV5-5	NA	NA	TRBJ1-2	15	CASSFRGTANYGYTF	TGTGCCAGCAGCTTCCGCGGGACGGCTAACTATGGCTACACCTTC
TRBV2	NA	few	TRBJ2-7	15	CASSEKGFSSYEQYF	TGTGCCAGCAGTGAAAAAGGTTTTAGCTCCTACGAGCAGTACTTC
TRBV27	NA	NA	TRBJ2-6	13	CASSLDGANVLTF	TGTGCCAGCAGTTTGGATGGGGCCAACGTCCTGACTTTC
TRBV3-1/TRBV3-2	NA	NA	TRBJ2-7	13	CASTTGISYEQYF	TGTGCCAGCACAACGGGGATCTCCTACGAGCAGTACTTC
TRBV18	NA	NA	TRBJ2-7	13	CASSRGLEGEQYF	TGTGCCAGCTCACGGGGACTCGAGGGCGAGCAGTACTTC
TRBV19	NA	once	TRBJ1-5	16	CASSMIGTLSNQPQHF	TGTGCCAGTAGTATGATCGGGACTTTGAGCAATCAGCCCCAGCATTTT